A single T cell receptor beta chain is shown here with its context. The antigen is not known. A single base separates this from a much larger clone, so it may be a read error. Cells sorted as Tregs were CD4+, CD25+ and CD127-/low. From the 5' RACE reads, TCRdb called clonotypes with MiXCR, one entry per CDR3 protein. The sample contains fewer than 12,000 distinct CDR3 sequences, approximately 17% of which appear only once. The study, taken as a whole, reports: Tumor memory CD4+ T cell TCR gene usage clustered with blood and lymph node memory CD4+ cells and lymph node naive CD4+ cells.

Germline V gene data show CDR1 as MNHNS and CDR2 as SASEGT. The CDR3 consists of 14 residues. The sequence came from a female donor with breast cancer. The chain links TRBV6-1 to TRBJ2-1; D unresolved. Sequences were obtained from Tregs sorted from a lymph node. CDR3 nucleotide sequence: TGTGCCAGCAGTGAAGTAGCCCCGTACAGTGAGCAGTTCTTC. As protein: CASSEVAPYSEQFF.